The T cell receptor beta chain under discussion was sequenced for a study of blood T cells in healthy people across ages. The study, taken as a whole, reports: TCR beta diversity, measured per million T cells, fell in a roughly linear way with age.

V dropped 8 bases and J dropped 1 base, with 19 bases sitting between them. CDR1 is SGHVS and CDR2 is FNYEAQ in the germline V gene. CDR3 length equals 16 residues. It was with a sample-barcoded 5' primer and a J-beta primer mix that a second PCR of roughly 6 to 12 cycles was run. MiXCR was run by TCRdb on the 5' RACE reads, yielding one entry per CDR3 protein. The sample has some 710,000 distinct CDR3 sequences; about 42% are singletons. This clonotype was picked up many times. Its cognate antigen is unknown. V and J are TRBV7-6 and TRBJ2-3, with no clear D. The clonotype comes from a man aged 80 or over in good health. The specimen was blood. The CDR3: CASSLAEAAGTDTQYF. The CDR3 DNA sequence: TGTGCCAGCTCCCTGGCCGAAGCAGCTGGCACAGATACGCAGTATTTT.